This T cell receptor beta chain was sequenced for a study of blood T cells in healthy people across ages. Study conclusions and caveats: Aged donors had fewer naive CD4+ cells and lower diversity than long-lived donors.

This clonotype has just a few counts. What it recognizes is unknown. With a J-beta primer mix and a sample-barcoded 5' primer, a second PCR ran roughly 6 to 11 cycles. MiXCR, run by TCRdb on the 5' RACE reads, gives a single entry per CDR3 protein. Here the sample spans about 1.8 million distinct CDR3 sequences, 40% to 55% being singletons. The germline V gene has CDR1 DFQATT and CDR2 SNEGSKA (reference sequence). The CDR3 sequence is 15 residues long. V gave up 5 bases and J gave up 0 bases, with 15 bases separating them. The source of this sequence is a woman in her 40s in good health. The sample taken for sequencing was blood. The chain couples TRBV20-1 to TRBJ2-3; perhaps D is TRBD1 or TRBD2 (5 bases each). CDR3 protein: CSASGFGDSTDTQYF. The CDR3 DNA reads as TGCAGTGCTTCAGGATTTGGGGACAGCACAGATACGCAGTATTTT.